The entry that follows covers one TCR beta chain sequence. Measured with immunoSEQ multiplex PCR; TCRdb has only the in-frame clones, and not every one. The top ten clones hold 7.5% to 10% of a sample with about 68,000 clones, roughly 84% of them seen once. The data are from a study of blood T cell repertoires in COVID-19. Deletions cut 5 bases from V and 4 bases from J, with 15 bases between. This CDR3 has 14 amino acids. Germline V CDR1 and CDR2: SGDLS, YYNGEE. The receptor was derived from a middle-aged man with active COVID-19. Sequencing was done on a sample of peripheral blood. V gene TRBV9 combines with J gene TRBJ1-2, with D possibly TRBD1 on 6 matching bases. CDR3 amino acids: CASRSRGGSYGYTF. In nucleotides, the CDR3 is TGTGCCAGCAGGTCCAGGGGCGGAAGCTATGGCTACACCTTC. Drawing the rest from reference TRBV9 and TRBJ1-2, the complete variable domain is DSGVTQTPKHLITATGQRVTLRCSPRSGDLSVYWYQQSLDQGLQFLIQYYNGEERAKGNILERFSAQQFPDLHSELNLSSLELGDSALYFCASRSRGGSYGYTFGSGTRLTVV.